This T cell receptor (beta chain) was documented in a study of type 1 and type 2 diabetes patients. PCR was run on genomic DNA. Amplification of the beta chain CDR3 used 30 forward and 13 reverse multiplex primers. MiXCR, run by TCRdb on the multiplex PCR reads, gives a single entry per CDR3 protein. The repertoire has about 290,000 distinct CDR3 sequences, around 50% of them found once; the top ten carry approximately 15%. Per the germline V gene, CDR1 is MGHDK and CDR2 is SYGVNS. Deletions cut 8 bases from V and 1 base from J, with 10 bases between. This CDR3 is built from 13 residues. General study results and limits: Age and gender were not matched between study groups, possibly biasing interpretation.

This clonotype appeared a few times. Antigen unknown. The chain carries TRBV25-1 and TRBJ2-3; perhaps TRBD1 as D (5 bases). Sequencing input: peripheral blood mononuclear cells (PBMCs). This receptor was taken from a man between 18 and 35 years old with type 2 diabetes. The CDR3 sequence: CASQVGGTDTQYF. CDR3 nucleotide sequence: TGTGCCAGCCAGGTAGGGGGCACAGATACGCAGTATTTT.